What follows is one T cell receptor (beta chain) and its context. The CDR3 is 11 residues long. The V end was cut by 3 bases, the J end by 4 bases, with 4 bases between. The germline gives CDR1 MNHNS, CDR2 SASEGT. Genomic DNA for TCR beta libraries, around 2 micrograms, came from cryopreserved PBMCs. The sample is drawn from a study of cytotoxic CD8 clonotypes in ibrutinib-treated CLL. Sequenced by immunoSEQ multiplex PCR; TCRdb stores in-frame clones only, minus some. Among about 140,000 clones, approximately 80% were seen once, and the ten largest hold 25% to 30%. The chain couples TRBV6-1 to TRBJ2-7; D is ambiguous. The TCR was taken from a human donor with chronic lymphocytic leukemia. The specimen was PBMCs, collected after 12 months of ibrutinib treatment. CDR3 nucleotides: TGTGCCAGCAGTGAGAATTACGAGCAGTACTTC. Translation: CASSENYEQYF.